This T cell receptor beta chain is drawn from a study of vaccination and CD4 T cells after COVID-19 (dated by TCRdb to the early 2020s). For context, the study as a whole: SARS-CoV-2 positivity had been established in the convalescent patients by nasal swab PCR, and mild disease was recorded in under ten of these patients and severe disease in one. The convalescent cohort included six males and four females, with two Hispanic individuals, seven Caucasians, two Asians and one multiracial person. Two doses of either the Pfizer-BioNTech BNT162b2 vaccine (n=8) or the Moderna mRNA-1273 vaccine (n=2) were administered to participants. Post-COVID blood samples from convalescent patients were collected a median of approximately 93 days after diagnosis, with a range of 35 to 161 days. Post-vaccine blood samples were collected a median of about 72 days after the second vaccine dose, ranging from roughly 13 to 250 days. For stimulating the cultures, overlapping spike peptide pools were used, derived from SARS-CoV-2 as well as from the common cold coronaviruses HCoV-NL63, HCoV-OC43 and HCoV-229E. Control cultures used a CEFX viral epitope pool as positive control, an HIV-1 Nef peptide pool as negative control, or no peptide. In approximately eleven COVID-19 convalescent patients and a handful of infection-naive healthy vaccine recipients, the spike-specific CD4+ TCR repertoire before mRNA vaccination was compared with the repertoire after mRNA vaccination.

Study-wide findings and limitations: Although the median number of SARS-CoV-2-reactive clonotypes went up from around 20 after infection to around 39 after vaccination, the increase was not significant. Nearly all vaccine-specific clones in convalescent patients (304 of 307) were mono-reactive for SARS-CoV-2 spike rather than cross-reactive with common cold coronaviruses. The study included relatively few convalescent patients and did not analyze early timepoints after natural infection. Among the post-vaccine SARS-CoV-2-reactive clones in convalescent patients, a median about 89% showed up only after vaccination, which suggests vaccine-specific priming.

This specimen's treatment or condition label, per the study, means: 10-day PBMC culture with coronavirus spike peptide pools or control peptides (ViraFEST assay). To expand antigen-specific T cells with peptide pools and then pick out the expanded clonotypes through TCR sequencing, the study relied on the ViraFEST assay. The positive SARS-CoV-2 PCR tests of the convalescent patients were dated from March to December 2020, before the Alpha, Beta and Delta variants emerged in the United States. Each well held approximately 2 million PBMCs cultured in IMDM containing approximately 5% human AB serum and around 10 IU/ml IL-2, with around 9.2 ug/ml peptide pools added. Half of the culture medium was replaced with fresh IL-2-containing medium on days 3 and 7. After less than 12 days of culture, CD4+ T cells were isolated by negative selection using the EasySep CD4+ T cell isolation kit. PBMCs were separated from whole blood using Ficoll-Paque Plus gradient centrifugation and then either used fresh or cryopreserved at -140C. Triplicate wells were generally used for each culture condition.

The library was produced with PCR. DNA from cultured CD4+ T cells was subjected to TCR sequencing with the Oncomine TCR Beta short-read assay at the Johns Hopkins FTIC core. Genomic DNA was extracted from the cultured CD4+ T cells with the QIAamp micro DNA kit. Oncomine TCR Beta libraries from cultured CD4+ T cells were pooled with unique dual indexes and sequenced on an Illumina iSeq 100. The published analysis was carried out like this. Non-productive sequences were removed, and CDR3s not starting with C, not ending with F or W, or shorter than 7 amino acids were discarded. Antigen-specific clonotypes were identified with the MANAFEST web application by comparing peptide-stimulated wells with reference and other culture wells. To be called positive, a clone needed an FDR below 0.05, an odds ratio above 5, and a productive frequency above 0.1% in at least two of three replicate wells. Cross-reactive clonotypes were defined as significantly expanded in both SARS-CoV-2 spike wells and at least one common cold coronavirus spike condition. CDR3 homology was assessed with Levenshtein distances (stringdist) and unrooted phylogenetic trees (ape) in R version 3.6.1. TCRdb ran its own pipeline on the public reads, namely fastp trimming at Q25 and MiXCR clone calling, and kept in-frame beta chains. All rows with the same CDR3 protein become a single entry with the most common DNA and genes. For this entry, the V and J calls and clone size follow TCRdb and not the study's own pipeline. Within this sample are some 21,000 distinct CDR3 sequences, with 35% to 45% of them counted one time only. The leading ten clones occupy around 5% of the sample.

With regard to this clonotype: Its binding antigen is unknown. No clone much larger than this one lies a single base away; base qualities are absent.

The sequencing here drew on CD4+ T cells from blood, cultured in vitro, taken before SARS-CoV-2 vaccination. This TCR was recovered from a human donor who had recovered from COVID-19.

In nucleotides, the sequence is TGTGCCTGGAGTATACGGACAGTAGGCAACACTGAAGCTTTCTTT. It specifies CAWSIRTVGNTEAFF. The rearranged chain carries TRBV30 and TRBJ1-1; TRBD1 is perhaps the D gene, given 6 matching bases. The germline V gene (reference sequence) gives CDR1 as GTSNPN and CDR2 as SVGIG. Trimming costs V 2 bases and J 2 bases, and their ends lie 15 bases apart. The CDR3 goes from the cysteine to the phenylalanine over 15 residues. Only the CDR3 part of the read is kept: 45 bases, read in frame from the first base.